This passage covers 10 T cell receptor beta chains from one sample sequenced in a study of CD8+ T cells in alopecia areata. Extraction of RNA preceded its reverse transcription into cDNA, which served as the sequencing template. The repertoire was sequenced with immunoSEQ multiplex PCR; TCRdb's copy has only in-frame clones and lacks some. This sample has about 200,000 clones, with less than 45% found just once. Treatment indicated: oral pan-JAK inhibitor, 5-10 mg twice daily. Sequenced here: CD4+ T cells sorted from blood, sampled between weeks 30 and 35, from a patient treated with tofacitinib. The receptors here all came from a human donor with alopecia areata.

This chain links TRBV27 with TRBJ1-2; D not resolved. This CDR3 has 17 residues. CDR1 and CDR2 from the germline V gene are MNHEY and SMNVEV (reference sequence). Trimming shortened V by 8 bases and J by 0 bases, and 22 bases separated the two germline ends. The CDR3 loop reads CASGRAGSPLTNYGYTF. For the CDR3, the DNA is TGTGCCAGCGGTAGGGCGGGCAGCCCACTTACTAACTATGGCTACACCTTC.

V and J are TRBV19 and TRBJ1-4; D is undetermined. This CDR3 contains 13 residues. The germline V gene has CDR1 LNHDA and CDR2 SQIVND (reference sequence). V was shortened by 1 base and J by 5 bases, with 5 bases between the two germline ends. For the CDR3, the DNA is TGTGCCAGTAGTATAGCGCAAAATGAAAAACTGTTTTTT. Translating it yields CASSIAQNEKLFF.

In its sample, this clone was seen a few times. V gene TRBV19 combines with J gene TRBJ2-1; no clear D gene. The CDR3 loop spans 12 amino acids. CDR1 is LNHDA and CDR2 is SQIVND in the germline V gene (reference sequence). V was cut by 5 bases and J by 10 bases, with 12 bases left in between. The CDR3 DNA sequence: TGTGCCAGTAGTCCCTCGAGAGCCGAGCAGTTCTTC. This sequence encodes CASSPSRAEQFF.

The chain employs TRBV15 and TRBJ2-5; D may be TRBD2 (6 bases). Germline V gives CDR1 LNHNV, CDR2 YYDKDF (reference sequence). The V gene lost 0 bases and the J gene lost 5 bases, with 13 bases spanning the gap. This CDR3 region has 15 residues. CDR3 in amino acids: CATSRDPSGAETQYF. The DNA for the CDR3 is TGTGCCACCAGCAGAGATCCGTCGGGAGCTGAGACCCAGTACTTC.

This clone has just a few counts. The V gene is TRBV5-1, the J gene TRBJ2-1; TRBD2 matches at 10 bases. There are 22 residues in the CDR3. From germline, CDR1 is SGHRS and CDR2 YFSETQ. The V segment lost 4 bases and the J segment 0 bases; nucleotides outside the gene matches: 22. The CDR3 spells CASSPQTGALRSGGSSYNEQFF. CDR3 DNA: TGCGCCAGCAGCCCGCAGACAGGGGCCTTGCGTAGCGGGGGGAGCTCCTACAATGAGCAGTTCTTC.

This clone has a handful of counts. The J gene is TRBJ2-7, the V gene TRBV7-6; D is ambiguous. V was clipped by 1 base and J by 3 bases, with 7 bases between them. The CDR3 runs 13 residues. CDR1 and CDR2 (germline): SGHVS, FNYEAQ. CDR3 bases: TGTGCCAGCAGCTTAGGGAACTACTACGAGCAGTACTTC. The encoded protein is CASSLGNYYEQYF.

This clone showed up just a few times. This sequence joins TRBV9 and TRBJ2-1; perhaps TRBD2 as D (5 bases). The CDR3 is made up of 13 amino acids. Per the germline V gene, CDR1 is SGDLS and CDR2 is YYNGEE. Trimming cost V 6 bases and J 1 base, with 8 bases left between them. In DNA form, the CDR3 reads TGTGCCAGCAATAGAGGGTCCTACAATGAGCAGTTCTTC. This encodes CASNRGSYNEQFF.

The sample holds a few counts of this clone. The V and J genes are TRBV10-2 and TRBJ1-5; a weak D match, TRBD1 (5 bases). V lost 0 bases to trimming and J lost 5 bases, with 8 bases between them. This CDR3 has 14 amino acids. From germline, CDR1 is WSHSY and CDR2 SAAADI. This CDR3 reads CASSESRGHQPQHF. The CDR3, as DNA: TGCGCCAGCAGTGAGTCGAGGGGCCATCAGCCCCAGCATTTT.

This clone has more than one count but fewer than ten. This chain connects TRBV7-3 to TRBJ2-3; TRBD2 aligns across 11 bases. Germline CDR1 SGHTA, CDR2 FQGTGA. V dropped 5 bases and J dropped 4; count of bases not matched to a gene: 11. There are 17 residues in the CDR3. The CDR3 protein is CASSPGELAGVSDTQYF. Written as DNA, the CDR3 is TGTGCCAGCAGCCCTGGGGAACTAGCGGGAGTCTCAGATACGCAGTATTTT.

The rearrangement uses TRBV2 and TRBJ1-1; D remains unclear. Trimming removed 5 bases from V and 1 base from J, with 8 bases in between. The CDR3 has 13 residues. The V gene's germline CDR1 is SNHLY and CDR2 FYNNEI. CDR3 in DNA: TGTGCCAGCAGTTATGCTCGGAACACTGAAGCTTTCTTT. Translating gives CASSYARNTEAFF.